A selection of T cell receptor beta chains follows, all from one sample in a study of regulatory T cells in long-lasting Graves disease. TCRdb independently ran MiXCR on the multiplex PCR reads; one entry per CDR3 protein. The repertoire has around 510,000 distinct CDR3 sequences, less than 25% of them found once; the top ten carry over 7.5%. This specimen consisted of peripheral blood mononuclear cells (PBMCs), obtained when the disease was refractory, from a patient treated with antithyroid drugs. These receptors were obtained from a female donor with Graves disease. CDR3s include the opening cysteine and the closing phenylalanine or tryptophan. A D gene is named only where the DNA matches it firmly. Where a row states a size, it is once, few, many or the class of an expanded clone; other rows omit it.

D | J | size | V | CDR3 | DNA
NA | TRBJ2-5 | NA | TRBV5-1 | CASSLLHGGLRDQYF | TGCGCCAGCAGCTTGTTACATGGAGGTCTGAGGGACCAGTACTTC
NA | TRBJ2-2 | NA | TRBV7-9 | CASSLLGGNANTGELFF | TGTGCCAGCAGCTTATTGGGTGGAAACGCGAACACCGGGGAGCTGTTTTTT
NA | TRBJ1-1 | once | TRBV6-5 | CASSYSVAAEAFF | TGTGCCAGCAGTTATTCGGTTGCCGCTGAAGCTTTCTTT
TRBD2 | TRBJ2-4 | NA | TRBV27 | CASSQDRVAGGNIQYF | TGTGCCAGCAGCCAAGACAGAGTAGCGGGAGGGAACATTCAGTACTTC
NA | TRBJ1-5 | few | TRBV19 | CASKKAFVSNQPQHF | TGTGCCAGTAAGAAGGCGTTCGTTAGCAATCAGCCCCAGCATTTT
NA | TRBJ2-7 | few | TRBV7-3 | CASSLLAGDTYEQYF | TGTGCCAGCAGCTTATTGGCAGGGGACACCTACGAGCAGTACTTC
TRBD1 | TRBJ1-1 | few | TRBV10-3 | CAISGNRDRFMNTEAFF | TGTGCCATCAGTGGGAATCGGGACAGGTTCATGAACACTGAAGCTTTCTTT
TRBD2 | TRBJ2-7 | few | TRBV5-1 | CASRGAGFPYEQYF | TGCGCCAGCAGGGGAGCGGGATTTCCCTACGAGCAGTACTTC
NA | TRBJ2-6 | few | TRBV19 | CASNDDSGSGANVLTF | TGTGCCAGTAATGATGACAGCGGCTCTGGGGCCAACGTCCTGACTTTC
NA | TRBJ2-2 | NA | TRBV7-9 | CASSLMTGGNTGELFF | TGTGCCAGCAGCCTAATGACAGGAGGGAACACCGGGGAGCTGTTTTTT
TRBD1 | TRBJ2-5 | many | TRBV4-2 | CASSQEGTEETQYF | TGTGCCAGCAGCCAGGAAGGGACAGAAGAGACCCAGTACTTC
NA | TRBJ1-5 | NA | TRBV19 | CASSTDSWDSNQPQHF | TGTGCCAGTAGTACCGACAGTTGGGATAGCAATCAGCCCCAGCATTTT
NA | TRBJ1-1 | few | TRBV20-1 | CSARDWRQGSLAFF | TGCAGTGCTAGAGATTGGAGGCAGGGAAGTTTAGCTTTCTTT
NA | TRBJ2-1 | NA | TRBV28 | CASSSKRNLGYNEQFF | TGTGCCAGCAGTTCCAAGCGGAACCTCGGCTACAATGAGCAGTTCTTC
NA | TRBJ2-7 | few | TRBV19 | CASSISTQGINEQYF | TGTGCCAGTAGTATTTCGACACAGGGAATCAACGAGCAGTACTTC
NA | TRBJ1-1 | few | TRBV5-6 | CASSLDGTNTEAFF | TGTGCCAGCAGCTTGGACGGTACGAACACTGAAGCTTTCTTT
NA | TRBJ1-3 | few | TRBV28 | CASSPDTLLSGNTIYF | TGTGCCAGCAGTCCCGACACATTACTCTCTGGAAACACCATATATTTT
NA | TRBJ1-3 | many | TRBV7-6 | CASSATSSGNTIYF | TGTGCCAGCAGCGCAACCAGCTCTGGAAACACCATATATTTT
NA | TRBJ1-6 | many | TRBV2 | CASSSEEHAYNSPLHF | TGTGCCAGCAGTTCGGAAGAACACGCCTATAATTCACCCCTCCACTTT
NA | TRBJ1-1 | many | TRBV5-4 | CASSRGGANEAFF | TGTGCCAGCAGCAGAGGAGGGGCGAATGAAGCTTTCTTT
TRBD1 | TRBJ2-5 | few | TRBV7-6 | CASSPGTGWAERETQYF | TGTGCCAGCAGCCCCGGGACAGGGTGGGCCGAGAGAGAGACCCAGTACTTC
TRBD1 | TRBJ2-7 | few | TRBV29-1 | CSVGGLGQAYEQYF | TGCAGCGTTGGCGGCCTGGGACAGGCCTACGAGCAGTACTTC
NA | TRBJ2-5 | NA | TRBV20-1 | CSAREALRGETQYF | TGCAGTGCTAGGGAGGCCCTCAGGGGAGAGACCCAGTACTTC
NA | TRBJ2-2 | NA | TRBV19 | CASRWGLTNTGELFF | TGTGCCAGTAGGTGGGGGCTTACGAACACCGGGGAGCTGTTTTTT
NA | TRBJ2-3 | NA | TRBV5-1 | CVSTPGAGVSTDTQYF | TGCGTCAGCACCCCCGGAGCGGGCGTTAGCACAGATACGCAGTATTTT
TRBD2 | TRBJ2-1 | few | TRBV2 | CASSERGTSGRVYNEQFF | TGTGCCAGCAGTGAACGGGGGACTAGCGGGAGGGTCTACAATGAGCAGTTCTTC
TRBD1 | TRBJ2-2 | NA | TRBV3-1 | CASRIQGGGTGELFF | TGTGCCAGCAGGATACAGGGGGGCGGCACCGGGGAGCTGTTTTTT
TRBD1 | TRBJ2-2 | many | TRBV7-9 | CASSGRDRGAGELFF | TGTGCCAGCAGTGGAAGGGACAGGGGCGCCGGGGAGCTGTTTTTT
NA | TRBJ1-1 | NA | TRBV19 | CATSTGGTEAFF | TGTGCCACCAGCACTGGTGGCACTGAAGCTTTCTTT
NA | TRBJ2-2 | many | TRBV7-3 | CASSPSPGRISTGELFF | TGTGCCAGCAGTCCAAGCCCAGGACGGATTAGCACCGGGGAGCTGTTTTTT
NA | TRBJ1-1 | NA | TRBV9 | CASSEAGWNTEAFF | TGTGCCAGCAGCGAGGCAGGGTGGAACACTGAAGCTTTCTTT
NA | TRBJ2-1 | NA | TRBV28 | CASSGGPEGPSDEQFF | TGTGCCAGCAGTGGAGGTCCGGAGGGACCGTCGGATGAGCAGTTCTTC
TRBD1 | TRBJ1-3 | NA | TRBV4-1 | CASSTRDRENTIYF | TGCGCCAGCAGCACGCGGGACAGGGAAAACACCATATATTTT
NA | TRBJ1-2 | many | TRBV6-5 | CASSYFVGSTGGYTF | TGTGCCAGCAGTTATTTCGTCGGGTCGACGGGTGGCTACACCTTC
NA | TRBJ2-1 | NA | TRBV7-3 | CASSFGYYNEQFF | TGTGCCAGCAGCTTTGGATACTACAATGAGCAGTTCTTC
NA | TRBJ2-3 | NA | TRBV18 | CASWTGDTQYF | TGTGCCAGCTGGACCGGCGATACGCAGTATTTT
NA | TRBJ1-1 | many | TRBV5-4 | CASSLVQEGAEAFF | TGTGCCAGCAGCTTGGTCCAGGAAGGAGCTGAAGCTTTCTTT
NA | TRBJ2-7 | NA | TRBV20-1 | CSAKQGEGIRHEQYF | TGCAGTGCTAAACAGGGGGAGGGTATTAGGCACGAGCAGTACTTC
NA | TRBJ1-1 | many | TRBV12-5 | CASGNLGGGADTEAFF | TGTGCTAGTGGTAACCTGGGTGGAGGGGCAGACACTGAAGCTTTCTTT
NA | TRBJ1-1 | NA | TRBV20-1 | CSACKNTEAFF | TGCAGTGCTTGCAAGAACACTGAAGCTTTCTTT
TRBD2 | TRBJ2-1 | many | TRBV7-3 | CASSLTAGGIYNEQFF | TGTGCCAGCAGCTTAACGGCGGGAGGGATCTACAATGAGCAGTTCTTC
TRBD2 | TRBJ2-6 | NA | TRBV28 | CASSPPGGLGSGANVLTF | TGTGCCAGCAGTCCGCCGGGGGGGTTGGGCTCTGGGGCCAACGTCCTGACTTTC
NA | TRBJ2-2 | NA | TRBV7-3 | CASSSDPIHGGELFF | TGTGCCAGCAGCTCAGATCCAATACATGGCGGGGAGCTGTTTTTT
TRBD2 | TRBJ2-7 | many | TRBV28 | CASSLSGLAGAYEQYF | TGTGCCAGCAGTTTATCGGGACTAGCGGGAGCCTACGAGCAGTACTTC
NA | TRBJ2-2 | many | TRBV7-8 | CAISPARQVNTGELFF | TGTGCCATCTCCCCCGCGAGACAGGTGAACACCGGGGAGCTGTTTTTT
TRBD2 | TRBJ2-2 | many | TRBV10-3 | CAINTGTSGANTGELFF | TGTGCCATCAATACCGGGACTAGCGGCGCGAACACCGGGGAGCTGTTTTTT
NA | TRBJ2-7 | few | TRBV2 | CASSQEHQGRYEQYF | TGTGCCAGCAGCCAAGAGCACCAGGGGAGGTACGAGCAGTACTTC
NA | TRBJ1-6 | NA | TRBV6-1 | CASRFAGANSPLHF | TGTGCCAGCAGATTTGCAGGGGCTAATTCACCCCTCCACTTT